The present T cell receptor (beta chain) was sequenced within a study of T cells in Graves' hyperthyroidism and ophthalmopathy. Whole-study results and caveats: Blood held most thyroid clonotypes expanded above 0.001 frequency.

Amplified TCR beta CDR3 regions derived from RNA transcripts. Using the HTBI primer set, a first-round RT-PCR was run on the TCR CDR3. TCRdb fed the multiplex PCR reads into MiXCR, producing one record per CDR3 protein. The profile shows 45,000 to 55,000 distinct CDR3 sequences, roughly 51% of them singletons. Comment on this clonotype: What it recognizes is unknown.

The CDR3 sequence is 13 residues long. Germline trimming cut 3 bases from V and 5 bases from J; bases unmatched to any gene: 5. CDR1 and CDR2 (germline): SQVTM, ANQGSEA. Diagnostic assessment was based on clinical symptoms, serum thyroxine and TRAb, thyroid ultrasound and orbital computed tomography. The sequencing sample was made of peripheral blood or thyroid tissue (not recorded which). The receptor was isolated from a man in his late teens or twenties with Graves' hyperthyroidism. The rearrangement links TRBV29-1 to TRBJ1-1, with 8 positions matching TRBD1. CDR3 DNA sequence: TGCAGCGTTGAGGCAGGGGGCCCGACTGAAGCTTTCTTT. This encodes CSVEAGGPTEAFF.